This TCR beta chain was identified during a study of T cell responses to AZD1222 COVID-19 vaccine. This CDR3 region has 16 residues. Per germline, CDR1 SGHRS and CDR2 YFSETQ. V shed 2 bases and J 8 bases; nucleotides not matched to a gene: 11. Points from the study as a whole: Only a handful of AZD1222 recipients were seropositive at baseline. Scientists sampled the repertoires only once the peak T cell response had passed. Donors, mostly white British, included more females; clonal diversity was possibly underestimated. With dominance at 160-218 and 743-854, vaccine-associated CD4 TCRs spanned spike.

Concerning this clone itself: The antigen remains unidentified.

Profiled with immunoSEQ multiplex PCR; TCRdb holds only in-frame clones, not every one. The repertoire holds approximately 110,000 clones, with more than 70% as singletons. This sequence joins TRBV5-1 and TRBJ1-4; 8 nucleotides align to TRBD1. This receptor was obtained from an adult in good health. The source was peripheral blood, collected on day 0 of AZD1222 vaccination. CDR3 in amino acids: CASSLDPGTGGEKLFF. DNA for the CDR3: TGCGCCAGCAGCTTAGATCCTGGGACAGGTGGAGAAAAACTGTTTTTT.